This T cell receptor beta chain was captured in a study of shared clonotypes between healthy human individuals. Points from the study as a whole: A handful of donors had around 5% of their naive CD4 clonotypes in common.

As for this clone: What it binds is not known.

CD45RO-negative, CCR7-selected cells formed the naive CD8 fraction, which excluded terminally differentiated effector memory CD45RA+ cells. Nashville, Tennessee was home to all donors, who were Caucasian adults. Per the authors' pipeline: Junction-only sequences without quality scores came from ImmunoSEQ, so filtering differed. TCRdb keeps only in-frame clones here, not all; method: immunoSEQ multiplex PCR. That table gives V, J and clone size, and the DNA gave D and trimming. The top ten hold about 1.6% of the sample, which has approximately 2,000,000 clones, 85% to 95% seen once. The CDR3 has 13 residues. Trimming removed 4 bases from V and 10 bases from J; junction bases left unmatched: 3. The germline V gene has CDR1 PRHDT and CDR2 FYEKMQ (reference sequence).

The source of this sequence is a man between 18 and 29 years old in good health. Some clones in this sample may be carry-over from other donors' samples. Specimen: naive CD8+ T cells from PBMCs. The rearrangement joins TRBV13 to TRBJ2-1, with TRBD2 identical over 11 bases. CDR3 sequence reads: CASSSRLAGEQFF. CDR3 bases: TGTGCCAGCAGCTCCCGACTAGCGGGGGAGCAGTTCTTC. Combining the CDR3 with reference TRBV13 and TRBJ2-1 gives the whole variable domain AAGVIQSPRHLIKEKRETATLKCYPIPRHDTVYWYQQGPGQDPQFLISFYEKMQSDKGSIPDRFSAQQFSDYHSELNMSSLELGDSALYFCASSSRLAGEQFFGPGTRLTVL.